The clone carrying this T cell receptor (beta chain) is termed medium-sized. Antigen: not known. The time point was: after dendritic cell vaccination, including at tumor progression/relapse. The sample belongs to a study of glioma-infiltrating T cells after dendritic cell vaccination. Study-wide context: Glioblastoma patients came from Phase I and II dendritic cell vaccination trials.

V gave up 5 bases and J gave up 11 bases; unmatched junction bases: 9. The CDR3 is 14 amino acids. Germline V gene data show CDR1 as MNHEY and CDR2 as SVGAGI. TCRdb's copy holds only in-frame clones and misses some; the assay was immunoSEQ multiplex PCR. The sample comprises 50,000 to 75,000 clones, 85% to 90% of which are singletons, and about 8.3% rests with the top ten. Study results and limitations: Complete blood and tumor specimen sets were limited to few patients.

The sequenced sample was blood, obtained after dendritic cell vaccination. The TCR was taken from a human donor with glioblastoma. This chain links TRBV6-5 with TRBJ1-6; 7 bases agree with TRBD1. The CDR3 DNA is TGTGCCAGCAGTACCCGACAGGGTCGGGCACCCCTCCACTTT. Its protein is CASSTRQGRAPLHF.